The 24 T cell receptor beta chains below all came from one sample that was sequenced in a study of CD8 T cells in Susac syndrome. With random hexamers, about 0.45 to 1 ug RNA was reverse transcribed. Each CDR3 protein is one row after TCRdb ran MiXCR on the immunoSEQ multiplex PCR reads. The top ten clones hold roughly 0.3% of a sample with 100,000 to 150,000 distinct CDR3 sequences, approximately 95% of them seen once. Sequencing was performed on CD8+ T cells from PBMCs. The receptors shown here come from a human donor with multiple sclerosis.

The chain carries TRBV7-9 and TRBJ1-2, with D hard to call. The length of the CDR3 is 12 residues. The germline V gene encodes CDR1 SEHNR and CDR2 FQNEAQ (reference sequence). The V end was cut by 1 base, the J end by 12 bases, with 12 bases between. This CDR3 is CASSLEARFDTF. In DNA, the CDR3 is TGTGCCAGCAGCTTAGAGGCCCGCTTCGACACCTTC.

This sequence joins TRBV20-1 and TRBJ1-5; 7 bases map to TRBD1. Germline values: CDR1 DFQATT, CDR2 SNEGSKA (reference sequence). CDR3 length equals 16 residues. Trimming at V came to 2 bases and at J to 3 bases, leaving 10 bases not matched to a gene. The CDR3 region has the DNA TGCAGTGCTAGACCTACAGGGGTTTCCACCAATCAGCCCCAGCATTTT. It is translated as CSARPTGVSTNQPQHF.

The rearrangement joins TRBV20-1 to TRBJ2-7, with D unclear. The CDR3 length is 11 residues. Germline values: CDR1 DFQATT, CDR2 SNEGSKA (reference sequence). V gave up 6 bases and J gave up 2 bases, with 8 bases separating them. This CDR3 reads CSAPETYEQYF. The CDR3 DNA is TGCAGTGCCCCCGAAACCTACGAGCAGTACTTC.

This chain's CDR3 is CASALGQGDTQYF. The CDR3 DNA reads as TGTGCCAGCGCCCTCGGACAGGGGGATACGCAGTATTTT. The chain has TRBV25-1 and TRBJ2-3, with TRBD1 matching over 9 bases. The V and J ends lost 8 bases and 6 bases, in that order; junction bases with no gene match: 6. CDR1 and CDR2 (germline): MGHDK, SYGVNS. The CDR3 runs 13 residues.

This chain connects TRBV12-2 to TRBJ1-2; the DNA was not used to check the table's D call, TRBD1. TRBV12-2 is tagged as a pseudogene. This CDR3 is built from 14 residues. The CDR3 coding sequence is TGTGCAAGTCGCGATCGAACAGGGAATTTCGGCTACACCTTC. This encodes CASRDRTGNFGYTF.

The V gene is TRBV23-1, the J gene TRBJ1-5; unclear D gene. TRBV23-1 is treated as an ORF (open reading frame) with a function not yet certain. Trimming shortened V by 3 bases and J by 2 bases, and 5 bases separated the two germline ends. The CDR3 spans 13 residues. CDR3 sequence (DNA): TGCGCCAGCAGTCAGCGAGGCAATCAGCCCCAGCATTTT. The encoded protein is CASSQRGNQPQHF.

This sequence joins TRBV7-9 and TRBJ2-3; possibly TRBD2 for D (6 bases). V was clipped by 4 bases and J by 5 bases, with 10 bases between them. Germline loops: CDR1 SEHNR, CDR2 FQNEAQ (reference sequence). CDR3 length: 13 residues. The CDR3 nucleotides are TGTGCCAGCAGCTCGGGGGTACGAGATACGCAGTATTTT. This codes for CASSSGVRDTQYF.

The chain joins TRBV28 to TRBJ2-7; the D is unclear. With 4 bases removed from V and 2 bases from J, the gap between germline ends came to 12 bases. The CDR3 consists of 14 residues. The germline CDR1 and CDR2 sequences are MDHEN and SYDVKM. This chain's CDR3 is CASSSGRRTYEQYF. Here the CDR3 DNA reads TGTGCCAGCAGTTCAGGACGGAGAACCTACGAGCAGTACTTC.

The genes are TRBV12-5 and TRBJ2-5; 12 bases agree with TRBD2. The V segment lost 7 bases and the J segment 0 bases; nucleotides outside the gene matches: 6. The CDR3 has 16 amino acids. CDR1 LGHNT and CDR2 FRNRAP come from the germline V gene. The CDR3 loop reads CASAPGLAGYQETQYF. CDR3 bases: TGTGCTAGTGCCCCCGGACTAGCGGGGTACCAAGAGACCCAGTACTTC.

The chain has TRBV7-6 and TRBJ2-1; TRBD2 aligns across 8 bases. Germline values: CDR1 SGHVS, CDR2 FNYEAQ. The CDR3 is 12 residues long. V trimming: 6 bases; J trimming: 8 bases; junction bases outside the gene matches: 3. Written as DNA, the CDR3 is TGTGCCAGCAGTTTTAGCGGGGATGAGCAGTTCTTC. This gives the protein CASSFSGDEQFF.

The rearrangement joins TRBV20-1 to TRBJ2-3; D tentatively fits TRBD1 or TRBD2 (5 bases each). The V and J ends lost 4 bases and 9 bases respectively, with 14 bases between them. CDR3 length: 12 amino acids. Germline V gene sequence: CDR1 DFQATT, CDR2 SNEGSKA (reference sequence). The CDR3 bases are TGCAGTGCTATCGTGGGGGTAGGAACGCAGTATTTT. Its protein is CSAIVGVGTQYF.

The chain links TRBV7-9 to TRBJ2-7; 8 positions agree with TRBD1. The CDR3 runs 16 residues. Germline loops: CDR1 SEHNR, CDR2 FQNEAQ (reference sequence). Germline trimming cut 5 bases from V and 2 bases from J; bases unmatched to any gene: 11. This chain's CDR3 is CASSPRDRHPTYEQYF. The CDR3 DNA reads as TGTGCCAGCAGCCCCCGGGACAGGCACCCTACCTACGAGCAGTACTTC.

The J gene is TRBJ2-2, the V gene TRBV19; 7 bases agree with TRBD1. Germline-derived CDR1 and CDR2 are LNHDA and SQIVND (reference sequence). This CDR3 is 15 amino acids long. The V and J ends lost 1 base and 9 bases, in that order; junction bases with no gene match: 8. The CDR3 loop reads CASSIGTGEGRELFF. CDR3 in DNA: TGTGCCAGTAGTATAGGGACAGGCGAGGGAAGGGAGCTGTTTTTT.

V usage is TRBV21-1 and J usage is TRBJ2-1; no check of the table's D call, TRBD2, against the DNA was made. TRBV21-1 is marked as a pseudogene. This CDR3 has 16 amino acids. The CDR3, as DNA: TGTGCCAGCAGAAGTCTTCTAGCGGGAGGGCCTAATGAGCAGTTCTTC. As protein: CASRSLLAGGPNEQFF.

This chain connects TRBV9 to TRBJ2-1; 13 bases are shared with TRBD2. From germline, CDR1 is SGDLS and CDR2 YYNGEE. V lost 3 bases and J lost 6; bases outside the gene matches: 6. The CDR3 is 16 residues long. The CDR3 spells CASSGGTSGMGNEQFF. The DNA of the CDR3 is TGTGCCAGCAGCGGGGGGACTAGCGGGATGGGCAATGAGCAGTTCTTC.

This chain joins TRBV6-1 and TRBJ1-2; 7 bases are shared with TRBD1. This CDR3 region has 20 residues. Germline V lookup: CDR1 MNHNS, CDR2 SASEGT. V was clipped by 7 bases and J by 4 bases; unmatched bases: 27. As DNA, the CDR3 is TGTGCCAGCACCCCCGGGACAGACACTGAATGGGGTAATACAGCCTATGGCTACACCTTC. This encodes CASTPGTDTEWGNTAYGYTF.

The V call is TRBV12-3 or TRBV12-4, the J call TRBJ2-1, with 13 bases aligning to TRBD2. This CDR3 spans 15 amino acids. J was trimmed by 10 bases and V by 3 bases; bases with no gene match: 6. The CDR3 spells CASSFGLAGAREQFF. CDR3 in DNA: TGTGCCAGCAGTTTTGGACTAGCGGGGGCCAGGGAGCAGTTCTTC.

J is TRBJ2-7 and V is TRBV3-1, with D unclear. The germline gives CDR1 LGHDT, CDR2 YNNKEL (reference sequence). This CDR3 region has 14 residues. The germline V and J ends were trimmed by 1 base and 4 bases, with 11 bases remaining between them. Here the CDR3 reads CASSQGVTLYEQYV. DNA for the CDR3: TGTGCCAGCAGCCAAGGAGTAACCTTGTACGAGCAGTACGTC.

The rearrangement joins TRBV19 to TRBJ2-7; D not resolved. Germline V gene data show CDR1 as LNHDA and CDR2 as SQIVND (reference sequence). V dropped 3 bases and J dropped 2 bases, with 14 bases sitting between them. This CDR3 has 15 residues. Here the CDR3 DNA reads TGTGCCAGTAGTATTAGACCTACCAGAACCTACGAGCAGTACTTC. Its translation: CASSIRPTRTYEQYF.

The chain combines TRBV21-1 with TRBJ2-1; the table's D call, TRBD1, was not checked against the DNA. TRBV21-1 is a pseudogene locus. The CDR3 spans 15 residues. CDR3 protein: CASSRRDSTYNEQFF. The CDR3 DNA follows: TGTGCCAGCAGCCGCCGGGACAGCACCTACAATGAGCAGTTCTTC.

The CDR3 here is CASPRGRETQYF. The CDR3 region has the DNA TGTGCCAGCCCCCGGGGGCGGGAGACCCAGTACTTC. The chain is built from TRBV9 and TRBJ2-5; D tentatively fits TRBD1 or TRBD2 (6 bases each). Trimming removed 7 bases from V and 5 bases from J, with 12 bases in between. CDR1 is SGDLS and CDR2 is YYNGEE in the germline V gene. CDR3 size: 12 residues.

This chain joins TRBV20-1 and TRBJ1-4; D is possibly TRBD1 (6 bases). Germline CDR1 and CDR2: DFQATT and SNEGSKA (reference sequence). Trimming shortened V by 6 bases and J by 8 bases, and 16 bases separated the two germline ends. CDR3 length equals 13 residues. The CDR3 coding sequence is TGCAGTGCCGTGGGACACCGGGAGGAAAAACTGTTTTTT. Protein: CSAVGHREEKLFF.

This clonotype was detected only once. CDR3 loop: CASNLGQGIYEQYF. DNA for the CDR3: TGTGCCAGCAACTTGGGACAGGGTATCTACGAGCAGTACTTC. The chain has TRBV28 and TRBJ2-7, with TRBD1 matching over 9 bases. J was trimmed by 3 bases and V by 7 bases; bases with no gene match: 7. The CDR3 totals 14 residues. The V gene's germline CDR1 is MDHEN and CDR2 SYDVKM.

The genes are TRBV20-1 and TRBJ1-1; perhaps TRBD1 as D (6 bases). Germline values: CDR1 DFQATT, CDR2 SNEGSKA (reference sequence). The CDR3 runs 13 residues. V lost 4 bases and J lost 3, with 12 bases in between. CDR3 nucleotides: TGCAGTGCTACGGGGGGGGCGGACACTGAAGCTTTCTTT. Amino acid sequence: CSATGGADTEAFF.